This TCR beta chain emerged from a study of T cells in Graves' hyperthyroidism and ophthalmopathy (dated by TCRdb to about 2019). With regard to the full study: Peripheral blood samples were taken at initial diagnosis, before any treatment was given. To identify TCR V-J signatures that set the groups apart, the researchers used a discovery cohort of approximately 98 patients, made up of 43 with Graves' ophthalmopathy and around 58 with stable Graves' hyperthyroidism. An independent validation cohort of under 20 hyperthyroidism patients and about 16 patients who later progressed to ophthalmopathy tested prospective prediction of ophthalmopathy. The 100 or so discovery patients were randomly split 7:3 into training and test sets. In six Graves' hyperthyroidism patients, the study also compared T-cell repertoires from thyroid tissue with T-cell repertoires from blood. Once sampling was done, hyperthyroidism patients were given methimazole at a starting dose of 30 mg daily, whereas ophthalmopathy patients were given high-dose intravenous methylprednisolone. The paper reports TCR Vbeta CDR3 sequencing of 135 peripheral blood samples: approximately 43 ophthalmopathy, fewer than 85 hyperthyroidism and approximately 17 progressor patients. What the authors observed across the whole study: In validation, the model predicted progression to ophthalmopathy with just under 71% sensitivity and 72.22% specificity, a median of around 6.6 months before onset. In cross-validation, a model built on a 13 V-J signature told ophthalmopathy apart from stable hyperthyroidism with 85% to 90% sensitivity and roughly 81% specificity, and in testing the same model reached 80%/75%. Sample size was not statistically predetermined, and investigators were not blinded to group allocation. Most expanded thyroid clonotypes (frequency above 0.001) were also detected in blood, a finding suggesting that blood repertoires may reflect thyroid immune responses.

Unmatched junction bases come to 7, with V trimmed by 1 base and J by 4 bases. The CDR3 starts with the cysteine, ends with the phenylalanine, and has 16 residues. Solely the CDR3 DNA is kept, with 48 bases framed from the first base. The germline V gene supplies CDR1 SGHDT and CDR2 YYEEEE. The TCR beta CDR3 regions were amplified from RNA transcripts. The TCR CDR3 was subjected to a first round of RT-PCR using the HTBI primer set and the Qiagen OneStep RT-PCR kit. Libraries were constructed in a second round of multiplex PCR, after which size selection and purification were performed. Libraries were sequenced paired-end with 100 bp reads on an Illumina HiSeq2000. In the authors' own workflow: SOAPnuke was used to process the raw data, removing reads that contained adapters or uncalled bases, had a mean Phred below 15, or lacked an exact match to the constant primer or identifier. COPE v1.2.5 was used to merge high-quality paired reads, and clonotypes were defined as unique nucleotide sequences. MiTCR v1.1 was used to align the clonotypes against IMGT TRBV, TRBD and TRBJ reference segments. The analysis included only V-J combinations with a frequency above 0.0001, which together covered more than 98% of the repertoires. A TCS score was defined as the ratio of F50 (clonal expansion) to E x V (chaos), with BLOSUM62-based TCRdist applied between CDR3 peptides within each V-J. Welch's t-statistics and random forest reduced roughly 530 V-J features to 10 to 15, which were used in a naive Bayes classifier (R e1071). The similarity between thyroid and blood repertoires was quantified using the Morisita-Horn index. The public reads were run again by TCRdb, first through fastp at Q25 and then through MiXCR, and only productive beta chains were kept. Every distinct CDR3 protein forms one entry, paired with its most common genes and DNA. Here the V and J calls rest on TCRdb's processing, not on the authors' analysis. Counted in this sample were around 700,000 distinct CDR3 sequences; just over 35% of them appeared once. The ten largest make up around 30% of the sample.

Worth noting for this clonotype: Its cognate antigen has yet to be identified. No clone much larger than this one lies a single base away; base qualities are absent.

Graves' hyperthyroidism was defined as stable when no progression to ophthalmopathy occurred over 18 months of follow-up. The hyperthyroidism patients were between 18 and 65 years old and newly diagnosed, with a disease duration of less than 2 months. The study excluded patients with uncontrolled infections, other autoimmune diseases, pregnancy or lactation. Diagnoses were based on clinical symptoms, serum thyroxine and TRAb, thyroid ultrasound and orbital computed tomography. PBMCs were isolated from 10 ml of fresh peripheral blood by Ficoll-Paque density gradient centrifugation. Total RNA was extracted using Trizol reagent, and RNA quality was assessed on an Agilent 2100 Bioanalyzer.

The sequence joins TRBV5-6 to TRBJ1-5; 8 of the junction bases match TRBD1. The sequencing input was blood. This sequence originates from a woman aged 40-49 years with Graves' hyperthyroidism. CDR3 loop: CASSLFRGQGNQPQHF. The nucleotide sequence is TGTGCCAGCAGCTTGTTCAGGGGGCAGGGGAATCAGCCCCAGCATTTT.